A single sample gave rise to the 12 T cell receptor beta chains below, sequenced in a study of cytomegalovirus exposure and HLA in healthy donors. Method: immunoSEQ multiplex PCR; TCRdb's copy keeps in-frame clones and lacks some. The sample records tens of thousands of clones, about 90% being singletons. The sequenced sample was PBMCs. Receptors were obtained from a woman aged 18-30 years in good health and CMV-seropositive.

This chain links TRBV2 with TRBJ2-1; 12 bases map to TRBD2. The CDR3 is 16 residues long. The ends lost 0 bases at V and 15 bases at J; junction bases unmatched: 12. The germline gives CDR1 SNHLY, CDR2 FYNNEI. The chain's CDR3 is CASSEAPGPSGRALFF. The CDR3, as DNA: TGTGCCAGCAGTGAAGCCCCAGGGCCTAGCGGGAGGGCCCTGTTCTTC.

The V and J genes are TRBV29-1 and TRBJ2-7, with no clear D. V lost 7 bases to trimming and J lost 2 bases, with 12 bases between them. This CDR3 contains 12 residues. Germline loops: CDR1 SQVTM, CDR2 ANQGSEA. This chain's CDR3 is CSAYSTAYEQYF. CDR3 DNA sequence: TGCAGCGCCTACAGTACCGCCTACGAGCAGTACTTC.

V usage is TRBV5-1 and J usage is TRBJ2-3; the D is unclear. This CDR3 region has 14 residues. V lost 2 bases and J lost 2, with 9 bases in between. Germline values: CDR1 SGHRS, CDR2 YFSETQ. CDR3 residues: CASSFRLNTDTQYF. The CDR3 DNA follows: TGCGCCAGCAGCTTTAGACTCAACACAGATACGCAGTATTTT.

J is TRBJ1-4 and V is TRBV4-1; TRBD1 is a possible D gene (5 bases). Germline values: CDR1 MGHRA, CDR2 YSYEKL. V was clipped by 8 bases and J by 3 bases, with 25 bases between them. The CDR3 loop spans 18 amino acids. The CDR3 DNA reads as TGCGCCAGCTCTCCGGTGGCGCGTGTGGGGCTGGCTAATGAAAAACTGTTTTTT. It specifies CASSPVARVGLANEKLFF.

A few counts support this clone. The chain employs TRBV10-3 and TRBJ2-1; D is possibly TRBD2 (5 bases). The germline V gene has CDR1 ENHRY and CDR2 SYGVKD. CDR3 length: 15 residues. Trimming shortened V by 8 bases and J by 4 bases, and 18 bases separated the two germline ends. CDR3 bases: TGTGCCATCCGGAGCCCCGCCAGCGGATACAATGAGCAGTTCTTC. Amino acid sequence: CAIRSPASGYNEQFF.

The CDR3 reads CASRQTSGATYEQYF. For the CDR3, the DNA is TGTGCCAGCAGGCAGACTAGCGGGGCCACCTACGAGCAGTACTTC. The chain carries TRBV6-1 and TRBJ2-7, with 11 nucleotides matching TRBD2. There are 15 residues in the CDR3. Germline V CDR1 and CDR2: MNHNS, SASEGT. J lost 2 bases, V lost 6 bases, and 6 bases had no gene match.

The J gene is TRBJ1-1, the V gene TRBV23-1; possibly TRBD1 for D (5 bases). TRBV23-1 belongs to the ORF category, with a function that is uncertain. V shed 1 base and J shed 3 bases, with 12 bases lying between them. The CDR3 covers 15 residues. CDR3 protein: CASSQYRGEDTEAFF. The CDR3 bases are TGCGCCAGCAGTCAATACCGGGGGGAGGACACTGAAGCTTTCTTT.

The chain recombines TRBV6-5 with TRBJ2-1; TRBD2 might be the D (5 bases). V lost 7 bases and J 9 bases, leaving 19 bases between the germline ends. CDR1 MNHEY and CDR2 SVGAGI come from the germline V gene. CDR3 size: 14 residues. This CDR3 is CASTLTRFRGEQFF. The CDR3 region has the DNA TGTGCCAGCACCCTGACCCGATTCCGGGGTGAGCAGTTCTTC.

This clone is a singleton in its sample. V is TRBV7-2 and J is TRBJ2-3; TRBD2 is a possible D gene (5 bases). Germline loops: CDR1 SGHTA, CDR2 FQGNSA. The CDR3 sequence is 12 residues long. V lost 5 bases and J lost 6, with 9 bases in between. Here the CDR3 reads CASSRWEDTQYF. Here the CDR3 DNA reads TGTGCCAGCAGCCGGTGGGAGGATACGCAGTATTTT.

As to this clone: Other DNA sequences within the sample encode an identical CDR3. The chain joins TRBV4-3 to TRBJ2-3; perhaps TRBD1 as D (6 bases). V was clipped by 3 bases and J by 4 bases, with 17 bases between them. CDR1 is LGHNA, CDR2 YSLEER, per germline. There are 16 residues in the CDR3. CDR3 sequence: CASSQEYSGAPDTQYF. The CDR3 region has the DNA TGCGCCAGCAGCCAGGAGTACTCAGGGGCCCCAGATACGCAGTATTTT.

The genes are TRBV29-1 and TRBJ1-3; 8 bases are a match to TRBD1. The CDR3 runs 13 residues. With V trimmed by 4 bases and J by 4 bases, 3 bases remained unmatched. Germline V CDR1 and CDR2: SQVTM, ANQGSEA. In nucleotides, the CDR3 is TGCAGCGTTGCGGACAGGGACGGAAACACCATATATTTT. Translating gives CSVADRDGNTIYF.

V usage is TRBV21-1 and J usage is TRBJ2-7; TRBD2 reflects the table's D call only, with no check against the DNA. TRBV21-1 is assigned pseudogene status. The CDR3 covers 16 residues. Here the CDR3 reads CASSKARLNSPYEQYF. CDR3 coding DNA: TGTGCCAGCAGCAAAGCCCGACTGAATTCTCCCTACGAGCAGTACTTC.